This TCR beta chain comes out of a study of cytomegalovirus exposure and HLA in healthy donors. Study-wide context: Early release data held tens of millions of unique TCRs from HLA-typed donors.

Germline loops: CDR1 SGDLS, CDR2 YYNGEE. Germline trimming cut 2 bases from V and 1 base from J; bases unmatched to any gene: 3. This CDR3 contains 16 residues. It was healthy bone marrow donors who served as donors. In the PCR, 60 Vbeta and 13 Jbeta primers were used. Original methodology: Roughly 11 million shared chains were among some 75 million unique TCR beta chains counted in a later analysis. Here immunoSEQ multiplex PCR was the method, and the copy in TCRdb shows in-frame clones only, minus some. The V and J calls and clone size were taken over from that table, and D and trimming were inferred from the DNA. The table has about 76,000 clones, roughly 73% seen once.

The J gene is TRBJ1-3, the V gene TRBV9; 10 bases align to TRBD1. The sequence was collected from a woman aged 40 to 50 in good health and CMV-seropositive. The sequenced sample was PBMCs. CDR3 coding DNA: TGTGCCAGCAGCGTGGGACAGGGGTTATCTGGAAACACCATATATTTT. It translates to CASSVGQGLSGNTIYF.